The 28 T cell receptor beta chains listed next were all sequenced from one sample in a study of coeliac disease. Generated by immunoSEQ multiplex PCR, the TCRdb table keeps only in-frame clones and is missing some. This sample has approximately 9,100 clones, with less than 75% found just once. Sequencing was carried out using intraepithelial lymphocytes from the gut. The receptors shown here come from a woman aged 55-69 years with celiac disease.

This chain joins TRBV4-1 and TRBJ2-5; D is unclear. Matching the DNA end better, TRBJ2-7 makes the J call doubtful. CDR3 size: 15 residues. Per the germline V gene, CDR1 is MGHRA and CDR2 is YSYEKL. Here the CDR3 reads CASSQDFPLTYEQYF. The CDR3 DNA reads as TGCGCCAGCAGCCAAGATTTCCCTCTTACCTACGAGCAGTACTTC.

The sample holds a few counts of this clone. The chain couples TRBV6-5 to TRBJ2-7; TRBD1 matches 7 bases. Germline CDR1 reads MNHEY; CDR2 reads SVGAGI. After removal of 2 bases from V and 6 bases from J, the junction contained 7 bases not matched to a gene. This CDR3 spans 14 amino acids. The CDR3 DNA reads TGTGCCAGCAGTTACGAGACAGGGCTCCGCGAGCAGTACTTC. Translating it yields CASSYETGLREQYF.

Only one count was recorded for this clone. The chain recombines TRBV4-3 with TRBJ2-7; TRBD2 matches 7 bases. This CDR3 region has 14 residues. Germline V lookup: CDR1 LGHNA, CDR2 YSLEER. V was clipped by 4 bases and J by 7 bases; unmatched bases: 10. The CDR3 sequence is CASSPSGTQGEQYF. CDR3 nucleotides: TGCGCCAGCAGCCCAAGCGGGACCCAAGGGGAGCAGTACTTC.

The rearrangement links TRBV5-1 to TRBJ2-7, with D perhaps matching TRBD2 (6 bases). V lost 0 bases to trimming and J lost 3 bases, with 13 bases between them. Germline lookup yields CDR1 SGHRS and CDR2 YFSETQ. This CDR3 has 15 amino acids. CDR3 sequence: CASSLALTGDYEQYF. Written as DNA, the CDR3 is TGCGCCAGCAGCTTGGCCTTGACGGGGGACTACGAGCAGTACTTC.

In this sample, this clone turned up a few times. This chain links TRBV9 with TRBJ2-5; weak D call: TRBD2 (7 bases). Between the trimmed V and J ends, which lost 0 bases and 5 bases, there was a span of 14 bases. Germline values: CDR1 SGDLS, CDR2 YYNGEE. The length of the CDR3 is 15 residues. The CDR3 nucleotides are TGTGCCAGCAGCGTAGCCGGGGGGCCTTCGGAGACCCAGTACTTC. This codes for CASSVAGGPSETQYF.

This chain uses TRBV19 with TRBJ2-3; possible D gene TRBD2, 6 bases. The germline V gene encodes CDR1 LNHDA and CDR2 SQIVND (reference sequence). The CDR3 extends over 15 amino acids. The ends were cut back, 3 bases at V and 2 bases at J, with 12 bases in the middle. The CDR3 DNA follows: TGTGCCAGTAGTATGGGACTTACCCCCACAGATACGCAGTATTTT. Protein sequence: CASSMGLTPTDTQYF.

The CDR3 DNA follows: TGTGCCATCAGTGAGTCGGATGGAGCCCGCGGTACCCTCCACTTT. Protein: CAISESDGARGTLHF. The chain employs TRBV10-3 and TRBJ1-6; D gene uncertain. The CDR3 consists of 15 residues. Trimming took 0 bases from V and 14 from J, leaving 17 bases between them. Germline V gives CDR1 ENHRY, CDR2 SYGVKD.

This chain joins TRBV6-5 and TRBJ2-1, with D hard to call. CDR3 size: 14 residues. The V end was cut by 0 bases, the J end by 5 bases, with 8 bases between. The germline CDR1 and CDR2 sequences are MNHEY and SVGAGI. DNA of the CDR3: TGTGCCAGCAGTTACTCCTGGGCGAACAATGAGCAGTTCTTC. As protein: CASSYSWANNEQFF.

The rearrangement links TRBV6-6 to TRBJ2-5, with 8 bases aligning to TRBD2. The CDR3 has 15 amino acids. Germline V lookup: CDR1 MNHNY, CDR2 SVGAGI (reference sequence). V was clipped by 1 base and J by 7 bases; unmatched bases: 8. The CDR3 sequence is CASSYLPGLVGTQYF. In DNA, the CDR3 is TGTGCCAGCAGTTACTTACCGGGACTAGTGGGGACCCAGTACTTC.

CDR3 residues: CASSLEGTSGAQETQYF. The CDR3 DNA is TGCGCCAGCAGCTTGGAGGGGACTAGCGGGGCCCAAGAGACCCAGTACTTC. The genes are TRBV5-1 and TRBJ2-5, with 13 bases aligning to TRBD2. J lost 1 base, V lost 0 bases, and 3 bases had no gene match. The CDR3 covers 17 residues. Germline lookup yields CDR1 SGHRS and CDR2 YFSETQ.

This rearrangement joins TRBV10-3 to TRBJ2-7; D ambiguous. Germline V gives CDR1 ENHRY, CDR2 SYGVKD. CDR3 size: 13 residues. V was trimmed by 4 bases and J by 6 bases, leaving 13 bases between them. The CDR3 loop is CAISAGNLGEQYF. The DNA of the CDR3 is TGTGCCATCAGTGCAGGAAACCTTGGCGAGCAGTACTTC.

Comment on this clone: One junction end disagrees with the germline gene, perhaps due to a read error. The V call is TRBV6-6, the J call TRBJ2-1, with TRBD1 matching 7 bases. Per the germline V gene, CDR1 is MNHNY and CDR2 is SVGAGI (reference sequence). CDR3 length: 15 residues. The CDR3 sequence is CAGSYPLGRGNEQFF. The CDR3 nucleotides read TGTGCCGGCAGTTACCCTTTAGGCAGGGGGAATGAGCAGTTCTTC.

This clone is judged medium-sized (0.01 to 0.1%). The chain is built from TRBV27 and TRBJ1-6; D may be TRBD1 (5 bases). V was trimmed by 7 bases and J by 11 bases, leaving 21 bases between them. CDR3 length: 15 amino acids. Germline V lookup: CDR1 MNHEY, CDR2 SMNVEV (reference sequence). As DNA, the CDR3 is TGTGCCAGCACGACTGGCGGGGGGGGAGGGACACCCCTCCACTTT. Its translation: CASTTGGGGGTPLHF.

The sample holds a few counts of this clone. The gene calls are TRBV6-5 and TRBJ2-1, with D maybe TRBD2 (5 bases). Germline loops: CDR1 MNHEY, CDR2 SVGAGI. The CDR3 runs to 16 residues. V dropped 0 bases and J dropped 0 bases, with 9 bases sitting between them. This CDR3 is CASSYSPGSSYNEQFF. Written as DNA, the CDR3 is TGTGCCAGCAGTTACTCCCCGGGGAGCTCCTACAATGAGCAGTTCTTC.

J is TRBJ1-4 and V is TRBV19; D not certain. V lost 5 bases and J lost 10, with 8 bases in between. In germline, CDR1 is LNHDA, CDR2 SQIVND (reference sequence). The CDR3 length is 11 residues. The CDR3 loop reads CASSDAGKLFF. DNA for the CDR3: TGTGCCAGTAGTGACGCGGGAAAACTGTTTTTT.

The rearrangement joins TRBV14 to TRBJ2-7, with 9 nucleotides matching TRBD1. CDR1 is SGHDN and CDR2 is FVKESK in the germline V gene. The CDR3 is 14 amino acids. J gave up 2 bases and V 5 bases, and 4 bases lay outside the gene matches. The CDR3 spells CASSFGTGPYEQYF. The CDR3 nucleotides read TGTGCCAGCAGCTTCGGGACAGGGCCCTACGAGCAGTACTTC.

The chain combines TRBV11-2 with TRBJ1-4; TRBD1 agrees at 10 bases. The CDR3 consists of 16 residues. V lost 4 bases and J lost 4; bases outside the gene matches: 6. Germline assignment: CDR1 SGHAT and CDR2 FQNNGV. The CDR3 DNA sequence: TGTGCCAGCAGCTCGTGGGGGACAGGGGTTAATGAAAAACTGTTTTTT. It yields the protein CASSSWGTGVNEKLFF. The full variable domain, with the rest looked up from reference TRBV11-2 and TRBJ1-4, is EAGVAQSPRYKIIEKRQSVAFWCNPISGHATLYWYQQILGQGPKLLIQFQNNGVVDDSQLPKDRFSAERLKGVDSTLKIQPAKLEDSAVYLCASSSWGTGVNEKLFFGSGTQLSVL.

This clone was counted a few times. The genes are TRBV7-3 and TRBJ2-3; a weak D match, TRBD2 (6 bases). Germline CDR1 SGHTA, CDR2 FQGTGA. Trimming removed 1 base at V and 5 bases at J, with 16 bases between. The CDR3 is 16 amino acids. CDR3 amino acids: CASSLMGNREKDTQYF. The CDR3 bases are TGTGCCAGCAGCTTAATGGGGAACCGGGAGAAAGATACGCAGTATTTT.

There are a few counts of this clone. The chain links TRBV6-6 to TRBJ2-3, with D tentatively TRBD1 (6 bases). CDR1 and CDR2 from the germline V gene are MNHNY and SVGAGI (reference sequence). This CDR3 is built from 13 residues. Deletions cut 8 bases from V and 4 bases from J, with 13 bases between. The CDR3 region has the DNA TGTGCCAGCGGTCAGGGGAGTCCAGATACGCAGTATTTT. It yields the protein CASGQGSPDTQYF.

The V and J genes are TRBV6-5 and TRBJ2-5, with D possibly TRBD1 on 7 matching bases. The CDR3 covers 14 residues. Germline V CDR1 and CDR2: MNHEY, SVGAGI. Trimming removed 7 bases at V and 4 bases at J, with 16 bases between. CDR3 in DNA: TGTGCCAGCACCCGACAGGGAGGCTTAGAGACCCAGTACTTC. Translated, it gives CASTRQGGLETQYF.

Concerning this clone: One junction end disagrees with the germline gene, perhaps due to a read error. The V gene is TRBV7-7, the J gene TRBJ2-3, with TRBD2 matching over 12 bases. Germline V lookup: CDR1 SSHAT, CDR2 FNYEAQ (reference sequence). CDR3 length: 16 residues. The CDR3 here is CASSLSLAGGPDTQYF. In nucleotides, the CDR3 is TGTGCTAGCAGCTTAAGCCTAGCGGGGGGGCCAGATACGCAGTATTTT.

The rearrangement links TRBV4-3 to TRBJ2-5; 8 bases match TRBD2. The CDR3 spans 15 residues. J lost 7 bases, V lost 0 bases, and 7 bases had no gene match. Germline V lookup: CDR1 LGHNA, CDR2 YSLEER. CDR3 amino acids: CASSQEWLAGGTQYF. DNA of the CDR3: TGCGCCAGCAGCCAAGAATGGCTAGCGGGTGGGACCCAGTACTTC.

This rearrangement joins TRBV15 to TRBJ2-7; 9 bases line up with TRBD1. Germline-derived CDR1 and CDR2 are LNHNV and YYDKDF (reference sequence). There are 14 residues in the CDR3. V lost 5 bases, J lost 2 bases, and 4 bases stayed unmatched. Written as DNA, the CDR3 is TGTGCCACCAGCTTCGACAGGGGGACCTACGAGCAGTACTTC. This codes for CATSFDRGTYEQYF.

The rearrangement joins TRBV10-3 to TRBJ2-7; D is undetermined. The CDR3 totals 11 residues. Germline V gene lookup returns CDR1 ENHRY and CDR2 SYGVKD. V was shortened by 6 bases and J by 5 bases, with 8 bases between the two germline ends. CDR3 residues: CAIRSVDEQYF. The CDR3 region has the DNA TGTGCCATCAGGTCGGTGGACGAGCAGTACTTC.

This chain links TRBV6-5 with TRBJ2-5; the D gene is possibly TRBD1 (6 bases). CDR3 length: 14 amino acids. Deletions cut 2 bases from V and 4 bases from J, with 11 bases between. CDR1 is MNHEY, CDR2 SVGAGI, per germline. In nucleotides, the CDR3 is TGTGCCAGCAGTTACGTAGGGGGACGAGAGACCCAGTACTTC. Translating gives CASSYVGGRETQYF.

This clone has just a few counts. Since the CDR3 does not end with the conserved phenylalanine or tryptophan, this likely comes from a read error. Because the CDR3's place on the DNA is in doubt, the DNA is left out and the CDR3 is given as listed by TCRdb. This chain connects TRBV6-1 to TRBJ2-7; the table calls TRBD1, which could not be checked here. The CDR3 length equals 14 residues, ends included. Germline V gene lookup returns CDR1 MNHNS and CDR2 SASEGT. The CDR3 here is CASSEAGGDRPPGL.

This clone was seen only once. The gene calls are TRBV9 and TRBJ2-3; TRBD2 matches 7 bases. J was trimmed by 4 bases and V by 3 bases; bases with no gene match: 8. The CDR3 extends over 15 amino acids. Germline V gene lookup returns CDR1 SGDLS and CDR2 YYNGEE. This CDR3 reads CASSAPRGVADTQYF. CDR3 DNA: TGTGCCAGCAGCGCCCCCCGGGGGGTTGCAGATACGCAGTATTTT. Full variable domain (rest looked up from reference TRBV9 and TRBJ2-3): DSGVTQTPKHLITATGQRVTLRCSPRSGDLSVYWYQQSLDQGLQFLIQYYNGEERAKGNILERFSAQQFPDLHSELNLSSLELGDSALYFCASSAPRGVADTQYFGPGTRLTVL.

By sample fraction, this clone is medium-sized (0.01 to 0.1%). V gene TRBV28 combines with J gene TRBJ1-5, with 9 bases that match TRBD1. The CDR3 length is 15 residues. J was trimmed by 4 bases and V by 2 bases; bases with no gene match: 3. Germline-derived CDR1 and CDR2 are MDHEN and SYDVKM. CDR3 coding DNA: TGTGCCAGCAGTTTAGGGGACAGGGCTAATCAGCCCCAGCATTTT. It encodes CASSLGDRANQPQHF.